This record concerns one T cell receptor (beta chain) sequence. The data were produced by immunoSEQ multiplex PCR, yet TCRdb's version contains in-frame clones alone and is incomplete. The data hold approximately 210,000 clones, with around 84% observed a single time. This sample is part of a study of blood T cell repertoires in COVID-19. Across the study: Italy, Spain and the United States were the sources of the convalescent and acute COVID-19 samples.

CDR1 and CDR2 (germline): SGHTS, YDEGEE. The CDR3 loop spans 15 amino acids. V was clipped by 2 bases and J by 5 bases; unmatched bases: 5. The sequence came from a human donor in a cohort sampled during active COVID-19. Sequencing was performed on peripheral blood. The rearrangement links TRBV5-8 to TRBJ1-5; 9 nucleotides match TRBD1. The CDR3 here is CASSFGQGKYQPQHF. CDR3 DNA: TGTGCCAGCAGCTTCGGACAGGGGAAGTATCAGCCCCAGCATTTT.